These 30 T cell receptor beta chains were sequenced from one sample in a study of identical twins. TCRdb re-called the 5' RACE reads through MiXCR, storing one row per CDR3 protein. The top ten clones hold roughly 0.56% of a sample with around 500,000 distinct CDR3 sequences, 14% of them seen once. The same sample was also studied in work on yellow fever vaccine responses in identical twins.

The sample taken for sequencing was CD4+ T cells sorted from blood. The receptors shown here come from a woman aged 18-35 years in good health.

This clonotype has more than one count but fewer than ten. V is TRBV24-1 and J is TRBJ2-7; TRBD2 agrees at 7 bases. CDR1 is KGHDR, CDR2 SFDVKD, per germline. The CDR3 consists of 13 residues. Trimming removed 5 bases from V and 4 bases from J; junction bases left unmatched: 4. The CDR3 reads CATSGGSAYEQYF. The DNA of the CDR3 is TGTGCCACCAGTGGCGGGAGTGCGTACGAGCAGTACTTC.

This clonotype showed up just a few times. The CDR3 region has the DNA TGTGCCAGCAGCTACCTGGGGAGCGGAACTTCCAATGAGCAGTTCTTC. Protein product: CASSYLGSGTSNEQFF. The V and J genes are TRBV5-6 and TRBJ2-1; tentatively, D is TRBD2 (5 bases). CDR1 SGHDT and CDR2 YYEEEE come from the germline V gene. The CDR3 spans 16 residues. The ends were cut back, 3 bases at V and 6 bases at J, with 19 bases in the middle.

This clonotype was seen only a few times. The CDR3: CASSPDGLGTDTQYF. The CDR3 region has the DNA TGTGCCAGCAGTCCAGACGGGCTTGGCACAGATACGCAGTATTTT. This chain connects TRBV12-3 or TRBV12-4 to TRBJ2-3; no reliable D call. The CDR3 extends over 15 amino acids. V was shortened by 5 bases and J by 1 base, with 13 bases between the two germline ends.

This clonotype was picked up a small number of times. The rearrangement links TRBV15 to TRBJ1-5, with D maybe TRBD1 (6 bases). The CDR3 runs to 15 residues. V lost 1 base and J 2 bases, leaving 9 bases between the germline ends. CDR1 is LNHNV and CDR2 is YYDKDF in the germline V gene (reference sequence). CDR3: CATSRGGAGNQPQHF. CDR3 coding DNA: TGTGCCACCAGCAGAGGGGGGGCCGGCAATCAGCCCCAGCATTTT.

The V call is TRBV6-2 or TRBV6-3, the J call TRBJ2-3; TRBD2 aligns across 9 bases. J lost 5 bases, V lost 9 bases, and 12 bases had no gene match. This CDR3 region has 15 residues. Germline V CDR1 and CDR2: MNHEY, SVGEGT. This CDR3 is CASREAGGPRDTQYF. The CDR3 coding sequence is TGTGCCAGTCGCGAGGCGGGAGGGCCGCGAGATACGCAGTATTTT.

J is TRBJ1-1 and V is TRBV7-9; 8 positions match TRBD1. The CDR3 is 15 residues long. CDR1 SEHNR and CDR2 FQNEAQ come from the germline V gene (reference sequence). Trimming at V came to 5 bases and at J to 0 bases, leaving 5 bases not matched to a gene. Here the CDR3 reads CASSTRTGMNTEAFF. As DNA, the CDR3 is TGTGCCAGCAGCACGAGGACAGGGATGAACACTGAAGCTTTCTTT.

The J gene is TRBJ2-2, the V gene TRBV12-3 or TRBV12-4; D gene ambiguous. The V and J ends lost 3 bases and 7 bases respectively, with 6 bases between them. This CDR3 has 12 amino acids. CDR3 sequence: CASSFYGGELFF. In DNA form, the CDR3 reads TGTGCCAGCAGTTTTTATGGCGGGGAGCTGTTTTTT.

In DNA form, the CDR3 reads TGCAGCCGAGGGGGGGGTACGTTCGAGCAGTACTTC. Translating it yields CSRGGGTFEQYF. The gene calls are TRBV20-1 and TRBJ2-7; possible D gene TRBD2, 7 bases. Per germline, CDR1 DFQATT and CDR2 SNEGSKA (reference sequence). CDR3 length: 12 amino acids.

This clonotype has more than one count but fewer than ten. The CDR3 bases are TGTGCCAGCAGTCGTTATAGCGGGAGCCTTTTCTACAATGAGCAGTTCTTC. This translates into CASSRYSGSLFYNEQFF. The chain employs TRBV12-3 or TRBV12-4 and TRBJ2-1, with 9 bases that match TRBD2. The trim removed 5 bases at V and 3 bases at J, leaving 11 bases unmatched. CDR3 length: 17 residues.

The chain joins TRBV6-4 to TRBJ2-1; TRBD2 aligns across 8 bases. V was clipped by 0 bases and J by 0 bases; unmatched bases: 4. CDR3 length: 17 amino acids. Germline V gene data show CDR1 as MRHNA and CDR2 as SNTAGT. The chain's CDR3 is CASSDSWRGASYNEQFF. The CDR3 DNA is TGTGCCAGCAGTGACTCTTGGCGGGGGGCCTCCTACAATGAGCAGTTCTTC.

DNA for the CDR3: TGCAGTGCGCCGGGGACAGGGGTTGTTTTTGGCGAGCAGTACTTC. This encodes CSAPGTGVVFGEQYF. The chain recombines TRBV20-1 with TRBJ2-7; 10 nucleotides match TRBD1. Looked up from germline, CDR1 is DFQATT and CDR2 is SNEGSKA (reference sequence). The V segment lost 6 bases and the J segment 6 bases; nucleotides outside the gene matches: 14. CDR3 length: 15 amino acids.

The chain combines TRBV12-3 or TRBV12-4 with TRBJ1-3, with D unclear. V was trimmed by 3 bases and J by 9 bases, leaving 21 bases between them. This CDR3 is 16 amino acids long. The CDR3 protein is CASSFNSQDARTTIYF. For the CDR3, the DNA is TGTGCCAGCAGTTTCAACTCTCAGGACGCTCGAACCACCATATATTTT.

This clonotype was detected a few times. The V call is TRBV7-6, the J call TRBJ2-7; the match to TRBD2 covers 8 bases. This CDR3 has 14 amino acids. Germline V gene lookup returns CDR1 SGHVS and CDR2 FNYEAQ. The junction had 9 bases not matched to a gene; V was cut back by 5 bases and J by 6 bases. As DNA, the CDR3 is TGTGCCAGCAGCCTTCAGCGGGGGACCTCCGAGCAGTACTTC. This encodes CASSLQRGTSEQYF.

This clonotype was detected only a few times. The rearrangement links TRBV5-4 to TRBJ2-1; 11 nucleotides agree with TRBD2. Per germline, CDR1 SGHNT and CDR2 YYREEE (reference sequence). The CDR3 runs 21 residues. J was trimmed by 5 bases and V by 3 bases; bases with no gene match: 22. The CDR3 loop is CASSSGQGVASGRSRHNEQFF. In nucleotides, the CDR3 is TGTGCCAGCAGCTCTGGACAGGGAGTAGCTAGCGGGAGGTCCCGGCACAATGAGCAGTTCTTC.

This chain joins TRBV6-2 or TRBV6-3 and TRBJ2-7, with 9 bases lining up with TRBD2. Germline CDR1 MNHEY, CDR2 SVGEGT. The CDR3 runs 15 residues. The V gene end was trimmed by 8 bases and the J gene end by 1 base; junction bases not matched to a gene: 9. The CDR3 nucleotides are TGTGCCAGCGGGGCCCTGACTAGCGGATCCTACGAGCAGTACTTC. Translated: CASGALTSGSYEQYF.

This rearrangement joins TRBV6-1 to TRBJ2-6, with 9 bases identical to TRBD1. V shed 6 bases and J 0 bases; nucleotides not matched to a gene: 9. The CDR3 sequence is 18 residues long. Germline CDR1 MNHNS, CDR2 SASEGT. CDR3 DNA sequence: TGTGCCAGCAGGCCCACAGGGGGCCCGCTCTCTGGGGCCAACGTCCTGACTTTC. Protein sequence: CASRPTGGPLSGANVLTF.

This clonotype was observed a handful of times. Here the CDR3 reads CASSLLVGTEAFF. CDR3 nucleotides: TGTGCCAGCAGCTTACTGGTGGGGACTGAAGCTTTCTTT. The rearrangement links TRBV11-3 to TRBJ1-1, with D hard to call. Trimming took 2 bases from V and 5 from J, leaving 9 bases between them. This CDR3 spans 13 amino acids. Germline CDR1 SGHNT, CDR2 YENEEA.

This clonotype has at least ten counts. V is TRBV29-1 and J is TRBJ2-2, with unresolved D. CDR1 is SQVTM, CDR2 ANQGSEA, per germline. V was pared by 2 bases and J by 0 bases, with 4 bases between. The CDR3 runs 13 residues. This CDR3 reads CSVEPPNTGELFF. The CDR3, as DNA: TGCAGCGTTGAACCCCCGAACACCGGGGAGCTGTTTTTT.

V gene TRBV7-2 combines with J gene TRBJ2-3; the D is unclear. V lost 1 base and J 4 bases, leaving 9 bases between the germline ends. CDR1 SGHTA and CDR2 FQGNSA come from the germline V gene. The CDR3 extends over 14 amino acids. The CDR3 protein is CASSLVRRSDTQYF. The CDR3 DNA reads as TGTGCCAGCAGCTTAGTGAGGAGATCAGATACGCAGTATTTT.

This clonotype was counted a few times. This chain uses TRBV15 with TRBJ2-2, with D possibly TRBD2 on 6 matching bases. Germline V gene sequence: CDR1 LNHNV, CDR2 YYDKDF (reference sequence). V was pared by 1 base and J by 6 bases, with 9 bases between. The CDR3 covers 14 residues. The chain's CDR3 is CATSRGLVPGELFF. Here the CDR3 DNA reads TGTGCCACCAGCAGAGGACTAGTGCCCGGGGAGCTGTTTTTT.

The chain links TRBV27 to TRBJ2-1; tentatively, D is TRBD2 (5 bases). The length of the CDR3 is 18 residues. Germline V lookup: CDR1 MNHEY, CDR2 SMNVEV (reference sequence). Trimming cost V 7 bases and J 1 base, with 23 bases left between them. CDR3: CASIPKPLARPSYNEQFF. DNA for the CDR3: TGTGCCAGCATTCCAAAACCGTTAGCGAGACCTTCCTACAATGAGCAGTTCTTC.

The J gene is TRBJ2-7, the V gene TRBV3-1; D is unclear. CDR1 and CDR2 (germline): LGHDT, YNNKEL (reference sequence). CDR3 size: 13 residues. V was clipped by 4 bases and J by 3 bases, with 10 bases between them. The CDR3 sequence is CASSPWTGYEQYF. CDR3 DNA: TGTGCCAGCAGCCCATGGACGGGCTACGAGCAGTACTTC.

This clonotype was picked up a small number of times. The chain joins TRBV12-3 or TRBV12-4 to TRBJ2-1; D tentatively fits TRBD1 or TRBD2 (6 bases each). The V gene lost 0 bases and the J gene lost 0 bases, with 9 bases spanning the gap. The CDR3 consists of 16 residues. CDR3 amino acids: CASSLATGASYNEQFF. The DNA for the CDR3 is TGTGCCAGCAGTTTAGCGACGGGGGCCTCCTACAATGAGCAGTTCTTC.

The CDR3 is CSVPDRAIYGYTF. In DNA form, the CDR3 reads TGCAGTGTTCCGGACAGGGCTATCTATGGCTACACCTTC. The rearrangement links TRBV20-1 to TRBJ1-2; TRBD1 matches at 8 bases. The CDR3 length is 13 residues. CDR1 and CDR2 from the germline V gene are DFQATT and SNEGSKA (reference sequence). The ends lost 7 bases at V and 4 bases at J; junction bases unmatched: 8.

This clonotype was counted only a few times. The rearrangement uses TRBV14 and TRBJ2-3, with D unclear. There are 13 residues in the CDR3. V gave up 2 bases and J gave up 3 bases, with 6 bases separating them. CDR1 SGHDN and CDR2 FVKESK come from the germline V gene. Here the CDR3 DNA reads TGTGCCAGCAGCCAACGTCTGACAGATACGCAGTATTTT. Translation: CASSQRLTDTQYF.

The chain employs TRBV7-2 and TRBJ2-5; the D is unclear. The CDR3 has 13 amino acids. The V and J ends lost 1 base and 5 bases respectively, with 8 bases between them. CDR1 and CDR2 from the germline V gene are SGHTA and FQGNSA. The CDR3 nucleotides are TGTGCCAGCAGCTTAGTAATCGCGGAGACCCAGTACTTC. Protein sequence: CASSLVIAETQYF.

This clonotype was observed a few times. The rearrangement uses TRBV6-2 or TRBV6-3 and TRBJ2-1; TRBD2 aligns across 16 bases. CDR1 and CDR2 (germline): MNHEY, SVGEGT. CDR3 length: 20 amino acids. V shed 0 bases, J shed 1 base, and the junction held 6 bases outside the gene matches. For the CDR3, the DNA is TGTGCCAGCAGTTACTCGACCGGGACTAGCGGGAGGGGGTCCTACAATGAGCAGTTCTTC. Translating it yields CASSYSTGTSGRGSYNEQFF.

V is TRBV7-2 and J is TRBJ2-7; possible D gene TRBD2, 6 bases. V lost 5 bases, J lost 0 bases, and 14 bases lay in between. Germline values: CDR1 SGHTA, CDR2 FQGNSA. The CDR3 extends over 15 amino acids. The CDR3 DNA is TGTGCCAGCAGCCTATCACGGGGGAGCTCCTACGAGCAGTACTTC. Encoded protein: CASSLSRGSSYEQYF.

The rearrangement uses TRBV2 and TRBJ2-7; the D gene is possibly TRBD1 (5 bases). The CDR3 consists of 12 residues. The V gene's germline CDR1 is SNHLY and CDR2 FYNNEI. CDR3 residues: CTSGWLSYEQYF. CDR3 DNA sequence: TGTACTTCAGGGTGGCTGTCCTACGAGCAGTACTTC. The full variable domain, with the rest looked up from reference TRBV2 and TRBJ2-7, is EPEVTQTPSHQVTQMGQEVILRCVPISNHLYFYWYRQILGQKVEFLVSFYNNEISEKSEIFDDQFSVERPDGSNFTLKIRSTKLEDSAMYFCTSGWLSYEQYFGPGTRLTVT.

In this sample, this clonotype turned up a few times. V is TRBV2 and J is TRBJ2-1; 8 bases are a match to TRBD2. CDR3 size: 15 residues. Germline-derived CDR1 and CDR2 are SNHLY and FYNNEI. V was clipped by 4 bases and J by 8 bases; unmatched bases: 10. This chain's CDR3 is CASSAPSGSGYEQFF. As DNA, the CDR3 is TGTGCCAGCAGTGCTCCTAGCGGGTCGGGCTATGAGCAGTTCTTC. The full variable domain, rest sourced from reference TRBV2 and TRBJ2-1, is EPEVTQTPSHQVTQMGQEVILRCVPISNHLYFYWYRQILGQKVEFLVSFYNNEISEKSEIFDDQFSVERPDGSNFTLKIRSTKLEDSAMYFCASSAPSGSGYEQFFGPGTRLTVL.